This TCR beta chain derives from a study of response to subunit inactivated influenza vaccine. TCRdb passed the RT-PCR reads through MiXCR, listing each CDR3 protein once. The sample includes some 800,000 distinct CDR3 sequences, about 20% of them seen just once. Overall study results and limits: Few additional T cells are recruited per seasonal influenza vaccination, authors suggested.

Note on this clonotype: No antigen is known for it.

This TCR came from a man aged 45-65 years who received an inactivated influenza vaccine. Sequenced here: PBMCs from blood, sampled more than 4 days after vaccination.

CDR3 residues: CASSLGGNNSPLHF. The CDR3 nucleotides read TGTGCCAGCAGTTTGGGGGGAAACAATTCACCCCTCCACTTT. This rearrangement joins TRBV12-3 or TRBV12-4 to TRBJ1-6; D may be TRBD1 (5 bases). The CDR3 sequence is 14 residues long. Trimming took 3 bases from V and 7 from J, leaving 10 bases between them.